These 24 T cell receptor beta chains share one sample of origin, sequenced in a study of cytotoxic CD8 clonotypes in ibrutinib-treated CLL. Assay used: immunoSEQ multiplex PCR; TCRdb lists only in-frame clones, some missing. The sample has about 140,000 clones, more than 85% seen once. The material sequenced was PBMCs, taken after 12 months of ibrutinib treatment. These receptors were taken from a human donor with chronic lymphocytic leukemia.

The chain joins TRBV18 to TRBJ2-2, with no clear D. The CDR3 loop spans 15 amino acids. V lost 3 bases and J lost 6, with 14 bases in between. The germline V gene encodes CDR1 KGHSH and CDR2 LQKENI. As DNA, the CDR3 is TGTGCCAGCTCACCCATCCTCGGGCCGCCCGGGGAGCTGTTTTTT. It specifies CASSPILGPPGELFF.

The V and J genes are TRBV6-5 and TRBJ1-2, with TRBD1 as a possible D gene (6 bases). This CDR3 region has 15 residues. Germline-derived CDR1 and CDR2 are MNHEY and SVGAGI. The ends were cut back, 0 bases at V and 4 bases at J, with 12 bases in the middle. The DNA for the CDR3 is TGTGCCAGCAGTTACTCATTACAGGGCGGCTATGGCTACACCTTC. Encoded protein: CASSYSLQGGYGYTF.

The rearrangement links TRBV6-7 to TRBJ2-2; D may be TRBD1 (6 bases). TRBV6-7 is noted as an ORF with a role that remains uncertain. The CDR3 has 15 residues. Trimming stripped 0 bases from V and 4 bases from J, with 9 bases between. The CDR3 protein is CASSYSQGRTGELFF. CDR3 nucleotides: TGTGCCAGCAGTTACTCTCAGGGGCGCACCGGGGAGCTGTTTTTT.

V is TRBV30 and J is TRBJ1-4; 10 positions match TRBD1. Germline lookup yields CDR1 GTSNPN and CDR2 SVGIG (reference sequence). CDR3 length: 17 residues. Trimming cost V 5 bases and J 3 bases; bases outside gene matches: 12. The CDR3 DNA reads as TGTGCCTGGTCCTCCGGGACAGGGGTATGGCCTAATGAAAAACTGTTTTTT. This sequence encodes CAWSSGTGVWPNEKLFF.

This chain links TRBV19 with TRBJ2-7; D call uncertain. The V and J ends lost 5 bases and 0 bases respectively, with 8 bases between them. The germline V gene has CDR1 LNHDA and CDR2 SQIVND (reference sequence). The length of the CDR3 is 13 residues. The CDR3 coding sequence is TGTGCCAGTAGTGCAGGAGTCTCCTACGAGCAGTACTTC. It codes for CASSAGVSYEQYF. Full variable domain (remainder filled in from reference TRBV19 and TRBJ2-7): DGGITQSPKYLFRKEGQNVTLSCEQNLNHDAMYWYRQDPGQGLRLIYYSQIVNDFQKGDIAEGYSVSREKKESFPLTVTSAQKNPTAFYLCASSAGVSYEQYFGPGTRLTVT.

The chain couples TRBV12-5 to TRBJ2-2; 8 bases line up with TRBD1. V was pared by 1 base and J by 3 bases, with 4 bases of the junction left unmatched. Germline V gene lookup returns CDR1 LGHNT and CDR2 FRNRAP. The CDR3 is made up of 16 amino acids. In DNA, the CDR3 is TGTGCTAGTGGTTTGGCGGGACAGGAGCACACCGGGGAGCTGTTTTTT. Residues: CASGLAGQEHTGELFF.

This clone was seen a few times. The CDR3 region has the DNA TGTGCCAGCAGTGAAGGGGGGACAGTCAATCAGCCCCAGCATTTT. This codes for CASSEGGTVNQPQHF. This chain joins TRBV6-1 and TRBJ1-5; 7 bases agree with TRBD1. CDR3 length: 15 amino acids. V lost 1 base and J lost 3; bases outside the gene matches: 3. Germline V gene lookup returns CDR1 MNHNS and CDR2 SASEGT.

The genes are TRBV4-3 and TRBJ2-6; TRBD1 agrees at 8 bases. CDR3 length: 18 amino acids. J gave up 2 bases and V 0 bases, and 6 bases lay outside the gene matches. From germline, CDR1 is LGHNA and CDR2 YSLEER. DNA of the CDR3: TGCGCCAGCAGCCAAGATGGGCAGGGGGCTACTGGGGCCAACGTCCTGACTTTC. Translated: CASSQDGQGATGANVLTF.

This clone has only a few counts. The CDR3 nucleotides are TGTGCCAGCAGTACCACACTTCCGGGACAGACTATTGTC. Its translation: CASSTTLPGQTIV. The chain is built from TRBV28 and TRBJ2-7; 7 bases are shared with TRBD1. Per germline, CDR1 MDHEN and CDR2 SYDVKM. The CDR3 runs 13 residues.

This clone occurred once. The chain combines TRBV7-2 with TRBJ2-1; 13 nucleotides line up with TRBD2. The CDR3 is 15 residues long. The trim removed 1 base at V and 9 bases at J, leaving 3 bases unmatched. CDR1 and CDR2 (germline): SGHTA, FQGNSA. DNA for the CDR3: TGTGCCAGCAGCTTAGGAGGGACTAGCGGGACTGAGCAGTTCTTC. Its protein is CASSLGGTSGTEQFF.

This clone was seen only once. The chain employs TRBV28 and TRBJ2-3, with 10 bases aligning to TRBD2. Trimming removed 1 base from V and 1 base from J; junction bases left unmatched: 5. The CDR3 has 17 amino acids. CDR1 and CDR2 (germline): MDHEN, SYDVKM. CDR3: CASSLFLAGARTDTQYF. The CDR3, as DNA: TGTGCCAGCAGTTTATTTCTAGCGGGAGCCCGCACAGATACGCAGTATTTT.

About this clone: The same CDR3 arises from other DNA sequences in this sample as well. The chain has TRBV27 and TRBJ2-7, with D maybe TRBD2 (6 bases). Trimming cost V 2 bases and J 4 bases, with 12 bases left between them. This CDR3 region has 14 residues. Germline CDR1 MNHEY, CDR2 SMNVEV (reference sequence). CDR3 sequence (DNA): TGTGCCAGCAGTTTACGCGGGGTAACTTACGAGCAGTACTTC. Amino acids: CASSLRGVTYEQYF.

This chain joins TRBV18 and TRBJ2-1; perhaps TRBD2 as D (5 bases). This CDR3 region has 15 residues. The germline V gene has CDR1 KGHSH and CDR2 LQKENI. V was clipped by 3 bases and J by 0 bases, with 9 bases between them. In nucleotides, the CDR3 is TGTGCCAGCTCACCGGCTGGGAGCTCCTACAATGAGCAGTTCTTC. Protein product: CASSPAGSSYNEQFF.

This chain links TRBV28 with TRBJ1-1; D unclear. Germline V gene sequence: CDR1 MDHEN, CDR2 SYDVKM. Deletions cut 6 bases from V and 0 bases from J, with 8 bases between. The CDR3 is 13 residues long. The CDR3 DNA sequence: TGTGCCAGCAGAGGTACCATGAACACTGAAGCTTTCTTT. Translation: CASRGTMNTEAFF. Based on the CDR3 plus reference TRBV28 and TRBJ1-1, the full variable domain is DVKVTQSSRYLVKRTGEKVFLECVQDMDHENMFWYRQDPGLGLRLIYFSYDVKMKEKGDIPEGYSVSREKKERFSLILESASTNQTSMYLCASRGTMNTEAFFGQGTRLTVV.

This clone was counted between two and nine times. V and J are TRBV6-5 and TRBJ2-7, with 9 bases aligning to TRBD2. The germline V gene encodes CDR1 MNHEY and CDR2 SVGAGI. Unmatched junction bases numbered 3, after V lost 0 bases and J lost 0 bases. The length of the CDR3 is 16 residues. CDR3 loop: CASSYSGSGSSYEQYF. Written as DNA, the CDR3 is TGTGCCAGCAGTTACTCAGGTAGCGGGAGCTCCTACGAGCAGTACTTC.

This chain uses TRBV6-5 with TRBJ2-7, with a tentative D call TRBD2 (5 bases). This CDR3 comprises 11 residues. Germline loops: CDR1 MNHEY, CDR2 SVGAGI. V shed 6 bases and J shed 9 bases, with 12 bases lying between them. The CDR3 sequence: CASSPGSGQYF. Here the CDR3 DNA reads TGTGCCAGCAGCCCGGGGAGTGGGCAGTACTTC.

The rearrangement joins TRBV7-2 to TRBJ2-1; TRBD2 matches at 11 bases. V shed 4 bases, J shed 2 bases, and the junction held 7 bases outside the gene matches. From germline, CDR1 is SGHTA and CDR2 FQGNSA. This CDR3 region has 17 residues. As DNA, the CDR3 is TGTGCCAGCAGCTCTTCTGGACTAGCGGGCACCTACAATGAGCAGTTCTTC. This gives the protein CASSSSGLAGTYNEQFF.

J is TRBJ1-1 and V is TRBV11-2; TRBD1 matches 7 bases. Germline V CDR1 and CDR2: SGHAT, FQNNGV. V gave up 2 bases and J gave up 0 bases; unmatched junction bases: 9. The length of the CDR3 is 17 residues. CDR3 loop: CASSLPLRQGLNTEAFF. In DNA form, the CDR3 reads TGTGCCAGCAGCTTACCCCTCCGACAGGGCCTGAACACTGAAGCTTTCTTT.

The J gene is TRBJ2-1, the V gene TRBV10-3, with D unresolved. Germline values: CDR1 ENHRY, CDR2 SYGVKD. The CDR3 loop spans 16 amino acids. The V and J ends lost 0 bases and 6 bases respectively, with 15 bases between them. CDR3 residues: CAISESPYRMGNEQFF. Written as DNA, the CDR3 is TGTGCCATCAGTGAGTCACCCTACCGTATGGGCAATGAGCAGTTCTTC.

The chain combines TRBV27 with TRBJ2-5; the match to TRBD2 covers 7 bases. Germline V CDR1 and CDR2: MNHEY, SMNVEV (reference sequence). The CDR3 covers 16 residues. With V trimmed by 4 bases and J by 2 bases, 10 bases remained unmatched. The CDR3 coding sequence is TGTGCCAGCAGTTCCACGCTAGCGGAGCTACAAGAGACCCAGTACTTC. Translation: CASSSTLAELQETQYF.

This clone was seen a few times. The chain employs TRBV25-1 and TRBJ1-4; TRBD1 is a possible D gene (6 bases). Per the germline V gene, CDR1 is MGHDK and CDR2 is SYGVNS. The CDR3 has 14 amino acids. V was trimmed by 3 bases and J by 7 bases, leaving 12 bases between them. This chain's CDR3 is CASSELRGIEKLFF. For the CDR3, the DNA is TGTGCCAGCAGTGAGCTGAGGGGGATTGAAAAACTGTTTTTT.

In nucleotides, the CDR3 is TGCGCCAGCAGCAACAGGGGAGAGGGCACTGAAGCTTTCTTT. As protein: CASSNRGEGTEAFF. This chain links TRBV5-1 with TRBJ1-1, with TRBD1 matching 7 bases. V shed 4 bases and J 4 bases; nucleotides not matched to a gene: 7. Germline V gene sequence: CDR1 SGHRS, CDR2 YFSETQ. CDR3 length: 14 residues. The full variable domain, in which reference TRBV5-1 and TRBJ1-1 provide the parts outside the CDR3, is KAGVTQTPRYLIKTRGQQVTLSCSPISGHRSVSWYQQTPGQGLQFLFEYFSETQRNKGNFPGRFSGRQFSNSRSEMNVSTLELGDSALYLCASSNRGEGTEAFFGQGTRLTVV.

The CDR3 DNA follows: TGTGCCAGCAGTAGGGGGACAGGTGGGGAGACCCAGTACTTC. Translated, it gives CASSRGTGGETQYF. This chain joins TRBV6-5 and TRBJ2-5; 8 bases are shared with TRBD1. Germline assignment: CDR1 MNHEY and CDR2 SVGAGI. V lost 5 bases to trimming and J lost 5 bases; unmatched junction nucleotides: 7. This CDR3 region has 14 residues.

The rearrangement uses TRBV7-9 and TRBJ1-2; maybe TRBD1 (6 bases). The CDR3 length is 16 residues. Trimming removed 2 bases from V and 8 bases from J, with 21 bases in between. The germline CDR1 and CDR2 sequences are SEHNR and FQNEAQ (reference sequence). The CDR3 coding sequence is TGTGCCAGCAGCTTAAGGTCCGAAGAGGGGGTACGCGGCTACACCTTC. Protein: CASSLRSEEGVRGYTF. Full variable domain (outside the CDR3, taken from reference TRBV7-9 and TRBJ1-2): DTGVSQNPRHKITKRGQNVTFRCDPISEHNRLYWYRQTLGQGPEFLTYFQNEAQLEKSRLLSDRFSAERPKGSFSTLEIQRTEQGDSAMYLCASSLRSEEGVRGYTFGSGTRLTVV.